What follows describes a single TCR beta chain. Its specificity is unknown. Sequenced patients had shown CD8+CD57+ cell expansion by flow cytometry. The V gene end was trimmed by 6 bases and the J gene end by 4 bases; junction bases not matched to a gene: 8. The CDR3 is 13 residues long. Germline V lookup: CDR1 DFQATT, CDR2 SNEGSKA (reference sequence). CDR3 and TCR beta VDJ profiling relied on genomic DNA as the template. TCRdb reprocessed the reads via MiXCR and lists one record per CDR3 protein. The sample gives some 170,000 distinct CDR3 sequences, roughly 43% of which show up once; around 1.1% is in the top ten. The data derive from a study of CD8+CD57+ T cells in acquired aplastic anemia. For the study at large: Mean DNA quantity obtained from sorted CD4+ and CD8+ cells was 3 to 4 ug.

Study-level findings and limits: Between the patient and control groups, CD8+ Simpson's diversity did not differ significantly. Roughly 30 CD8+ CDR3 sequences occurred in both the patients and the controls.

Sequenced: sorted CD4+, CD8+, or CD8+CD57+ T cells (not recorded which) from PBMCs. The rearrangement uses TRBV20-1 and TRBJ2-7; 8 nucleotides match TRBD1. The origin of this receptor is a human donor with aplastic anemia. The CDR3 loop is CSAADREDYEQYF. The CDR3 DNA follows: TGCAGTGCCGCGGACAGGGAGGATTACGAGCAGTACTTC.